These 8 T cell receptor beta chains originate from one sample sequenced in a study of immune characterization of retroperitoneal liposarcoma. Each CDR3 protein gets one entry after TCRdb re-called the PCR reads with MiXCR. The sample shows 7,000 to 8,500 distinct CDR3 sequences, 35% to 45% of them seen only once. Sequenced material: tumor tissue. The receptors were sampled from a male donor with retroperitoneal liposarcoma.

The chain carries TRBV6-5 and TRBJ2-4; 7 bases align to TRBD1. Germline CDR1 and CDR2: MNHEY and SVGAGI. CDR3 size: 14 residues. With 4 bases clipped from V and 4 bases from J, the junction kept 4 bases outside the gene matches. DNA of the CDR3: TGTGCCAGCAGTTTCCGGGACAGAAAAAACATTCAGTACTTC. Translation gives CASSFRDRKNIQYF.

Points on this clonotype: The CDR3 end shows no conserved phenylalanine or tryptophan, and so a read error is likely. It is unclear where the CDR3 begins or ends on the DNA, so no DNA is shown, and the CDR3 is as TCRdb lists it. J is TRBJ2-1 and V is TRBV6-6; the DNA was not used to check the table's D call, TRBD2. Germline CDR1 reads MNHNY; CDR2 reads SVGAGI (reference sequence). The CDR3 is 16 amino acids long, termini counted. CDR3 region: CATTPSGRCTQQLIEN.

This clonotype has just a few counts. The rearrangement joins TRBV6-1 to TRBJ1-5, with D unclear. Germline lookup yields CDR1 MNHNS and CDR2 SASEGT. This CDR3 has 12 residues. The V and J ends lost 7 bases and 3 bases respectively, with 7 bases between them. CDR3 bases: TGTGCCAGCACTGCCTTCAATCAGCCCCAGCATTTT. Protein sequence: CASTAFNQPQHF.

Relative to its sample, this clonotype is medium-sized. V usage is TRBV12-3 or TRBV12-4 and J usage is TRBJ2-4; TRBD2 matches at 8 bases. This CDR3 spans 14 amino acids. V shed 3 bases and J 13 bases; nucleotides not matched to a gene: 11. DNA for the CDR3: TGTGCCAGCAGTTTGTTGAGCGGGAGAAATGAGCAGTACTTC. This sequence encodes CASSLLSGRNEQYF.

This clonotype was seen a handful of times. The rearrangement joins TRBV7-3 to TRBJ2-2; D not certain. Germline CDR1 and CDR2: SGHTA and FQGTGA. There are 15 residues in the CDR3. Trimming pared 3 bases from V and 0 bases from J, leaving 8 bases between. CDR3: CASSLARTNTGELFF. The CDR3 DNA is TGTGCCAGCAGCTTGGCGCGGACGAACACCGGGGAGCTGTTTTTT.

The V and J genes are TRBV10-1 and TRBJ2-1; D possibly matches TRBD1 or TRBD2 (5 bases each). The V gene lost 10 bases and the J gene lost 6 bases, with 13 bases spanning the gap. CDR1 is WNHNN and CDR2 is SYGVQD in the germline V gene (reference sequence). The CDR3 is 12 amino acids. CDR3 region: CATEAGSNEQFF. CDR3 bases: TGCGCCACTGAGGCAGGGAGCAATGAGCAGTTCTTC.

This clonotype was observed a few times. This chain connects TRBV6-1 to TRBJ2-2; TRBD1 might be the D (5 bases). There are 14 residues in the CDR3. The V end lost 5 bases, the J end lost 6 bases, and 13 bases lay between the germline ends. Germline V CDR1 and CDR2: MNHNS, SASEGT. In DNA, the CDR3 is TGTGCCAGCAGTCAGGGAATTGGAGCCGGGGAGCTGTTTTTT. Its protein is CASSQGIGAGELFF.

The rearrangement links TRBV10-1 to TRBJ2-1; TRBD1 aligns across 9 bases. Matching the DNA end better, TRBJ2-7 makes the J call doubtful. Germline CDR1 reads WNHNN; CDR2 reads SYGVQD (reference sequence). CDR3 length: 16 amino acids. The chain's CDR3 is CASRSARDRDSYEQYF. The DNA for the CDR3 is TGCGCCAGCAGATCCGCCCGGGACAGGGATTCCTACGAGCAGTACTTC.